A selection of T cell receptor beta chains follows, all from one sample in a study of PD-L1 blockade in urothelial cancer. Assay used: immunoSEQ multiplex PCR; TCRdb lists only in-frame clones, some missing. The sample yields about 55,000 clones, approximately 77% seen once. Here the sequenced sample was PBMCs, taken around atezolizumab (anti-PD-L1) treatment. Source of these receptors: a man between 65 and 85 years old with urothelial cancer. The CDR3 runs from the conserved cysteine through the conserved F or W. Each record gives: D gene, J gene, V gene, clone size, CDR3 DNA, CDR3 protein. The D gene is left open where the match is weak. Only some rows state a clone size, as once, few, many or a class for expanded clones.

>-|TRBJ1-6|TRBV7-3|once
TGTGCCAGCAGTAATGGGGCGAATTCACCCCTCCACTTT
CASSNGANSPLHF
>-|TRBJ2-1|TRBV19|-
TGTGCCAGTAGTTCAGAACTAGCAGGCGATGAGCAGTTCTTC
CASSSELAGDEQFF
>TRBD1|TRBJ2-7|TRBV6-1|-
TGTGCCAGCACTCTTGAACAGGGGCCCTACGAGCAGTACTTC
CASTLEQGPYEQYF
>-|TRBJ2-4|TRBV6-5|-
TGTGCCAGCAGTTACTTCCAGGGTAACATTCAGTACTTC
CASSYFQGNIQYF
>TRBD1|TRBJ2-4|TRBV19|-
TGTGCCAGTAGTATAATTAAACCGGGACAGGGGGCCCCCAAAAACATTCAGTACTTC
CASSIIKPGQGAPKNIQYF
>TRBD1|TRBJ2-7|TRBV2|-
TGTGCCAGCAGGGTAGGGACAGGGGGCTCCTACGAGCAGTACTTC
CASRVGTGGSYEQYF
>-|TRBJ2-7|TRBV7-9|few
TGTGCCAGCAGCCGATCCGGTCCCCGCACCTACGAGCAGTACTTC
CASSRSGPRTYEQYF
>TRBD1|TRBJ1-2|TRBV11-2|-
TGTGCCAGCAGCTTAATGGCGGGCACAGGGGGTCGTATGGGCTACACCTTC
CASSLMAGTGGRMGYTF
>-|TRBJ2-7|TRBV7-2|-
TGTGCCAGCAGCTTAAGGCCTGACAGCTCCTACGAGCAGTACTTC
CASSLRPDSSYEQYF
>-|TRBJ2-7|TRBV18|-
TGTGCCAGCTCACCCTCCTGGCTTGGAGGGGCTAGTTGGGACGAGCAGTACTTC
CASSPSWLGGASWDEQYF
>TRBD1|TRBJ2-7|TRBV6-1|once
TGTGCCAGCAGTGGCAGACAGGGATACGAGCAGTACTTC
CASSGRQGYEQYF
>TRBD1|TRBJ1-5|TRBV15|-
TGTGCCACCAGCAGCGGGACAGGGGGGGATTCTAGCAATCAGCCCCAGCATTTT
CATSSGTGGDSSNQPQHF
>TRBD2|TRBJ2-7|TRBV27|few
TGTGCCAGCAGCCCCCGACTAGCTAGGGCCTACGAGCAGTACTTC
CASSPRLARAYEQYF
>-|TRBJ1-2|TRBV10-3|-
TGTGCCATCAGGGGGGGGCAGCGAGGGTATGGCTACACCTTC
CAIRGGQRGYGYTF
>-|TRBJ2-5|TRBV11-2|medium-sized
TGTGCCAGCAGCTTAGCAGGCAGCGGCCAAGAGACCCAGTACTTC
CASSLAGSGQETQYF
>TRBD1|TRBJ1-1|TRBV5-6|-
TGTGCCAGCAGCTTGGGTGGACAGGGGGTGGCTGAAGCTTTCTTT
CASSLGGQGVAEAFF
>TRBD1|TRBJ2-5|TRBV5-5|-
TGTGCCAGCAGCAACCGGGACAGGGGGGGAAAGACCCAGTACTTC
CASSNRDRGGKTQYF
>TRBD1|TRBJ2-7|TRBV4-1|-
TGCGCCAGCAGCCCGGGACAGGGGCCTGGCTACGAGCAGTACTTC
CASSPGQGPGYEQYF
>-|TRBJ2-3|TRBV12-5|-
TGTGCTAGTGGTTTGGGCCAGACAGAAGGGGCAGATACGCAGTATTTT
CASGLGQTEGADTQYF
>TRBD2|TRBJ2-3|TRBV10-3|-
TGTGCCATCAGTGGTCGCTCGTCGTTTAGCGGGAGAGTACAAGATACGCAGTATTTT
CAISGRSSFSGRVQDTQYF
>TRBD2|TRBJ2-3|TRBV7-3|-
TGTGCCAGCAGTGACGCGGGAGTTAGGACAGATACGCAGTATTTT
CASSDAGVRTDTQYF
>TRBD2|TRBJ2-1|TRBV5-5|once
TGTGCCAGCAGCTTGATGTGGGGCGGGAGCTGGAATGAGCAGTTCTTC
CASSLMWGGSWNEQFF
>TRBD2|TRBJ2-7|TRBV28|once
TGTGCCAGCAGTTTCCTAGCGGAACGCTCCTACGAGCAGTACTTC
CASSFLAERSYEQYF
>TRBD2|TRBJ2-5|TRBV12-5|-
TGTGCTAGTGGTTTCGGCGGGAGTGCGGAGACCCAGTACTTC
CASGFGGSAETQYF